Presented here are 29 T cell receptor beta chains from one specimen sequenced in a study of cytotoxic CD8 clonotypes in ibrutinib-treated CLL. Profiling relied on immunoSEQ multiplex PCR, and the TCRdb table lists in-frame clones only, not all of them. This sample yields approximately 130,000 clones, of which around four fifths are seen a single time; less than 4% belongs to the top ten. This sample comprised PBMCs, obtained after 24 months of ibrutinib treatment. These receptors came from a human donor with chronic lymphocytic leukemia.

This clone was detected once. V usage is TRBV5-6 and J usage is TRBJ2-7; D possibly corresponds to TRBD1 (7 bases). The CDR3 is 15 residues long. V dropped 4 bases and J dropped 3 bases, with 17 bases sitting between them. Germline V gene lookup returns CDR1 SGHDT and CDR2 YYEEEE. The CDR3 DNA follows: TGTGCCAGCAGCGCGGGACAGACAGGGAACTACGAGCAGTACTTC. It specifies CASSAGQTGNYEQYF.

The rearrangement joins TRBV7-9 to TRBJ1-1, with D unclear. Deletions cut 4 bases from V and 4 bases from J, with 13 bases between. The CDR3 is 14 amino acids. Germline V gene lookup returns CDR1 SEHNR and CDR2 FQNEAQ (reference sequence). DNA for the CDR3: TGTGCCAGCAGCTCGCCCGAGAGAAGCACTGAAGCTTTCTTT. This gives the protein CASSSPERSTEAFF. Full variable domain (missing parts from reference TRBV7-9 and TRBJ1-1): DTGVSQNPRHKITKRGQNVTFRCDPISEHNRLYWYRQTLGQGPEFLTYFQNEAQLEKSRLLSDRFSAERPKGSFSTLEIQRTEQGDSAMYLCASSSPERSTEAFFGQGTRLTVV.

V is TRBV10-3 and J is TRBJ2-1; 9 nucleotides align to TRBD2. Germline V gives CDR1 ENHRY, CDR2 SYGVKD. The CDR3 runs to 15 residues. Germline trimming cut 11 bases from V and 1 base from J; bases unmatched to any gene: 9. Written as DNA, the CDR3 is TGTGCCGTGATGACTAGCGGACCGTCCTACAATGAGCAGTTCTTC. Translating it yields CAVMTSGPSYNEQFF.

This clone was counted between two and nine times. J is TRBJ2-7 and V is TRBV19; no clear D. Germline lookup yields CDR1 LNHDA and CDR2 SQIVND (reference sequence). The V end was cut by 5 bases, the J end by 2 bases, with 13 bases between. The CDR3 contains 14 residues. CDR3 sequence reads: CASSLSSVAYEQYF. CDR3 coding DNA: TGTGCCAGTAGTTTATCTTCGGTTGCCTACGAGCAGTACTTC.

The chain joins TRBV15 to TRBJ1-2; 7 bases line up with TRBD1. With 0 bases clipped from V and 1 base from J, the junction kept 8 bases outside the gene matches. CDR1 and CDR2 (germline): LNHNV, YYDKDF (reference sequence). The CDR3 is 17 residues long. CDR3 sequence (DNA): TGTGCCACCAGCAGAGATCGGAACACAGGGGTTAACTATGGCTACACCTTC. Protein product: CATSRDRNTGVNYGYTF.

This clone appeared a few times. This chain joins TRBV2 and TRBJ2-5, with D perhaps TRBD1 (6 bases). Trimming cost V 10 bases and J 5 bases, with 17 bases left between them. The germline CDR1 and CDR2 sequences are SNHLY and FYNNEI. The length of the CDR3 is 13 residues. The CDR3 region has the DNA TGTGCCAACCCGAGCTACAGGGAGGAGACCCAGTACTTC. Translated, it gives CANPSYREETQYF.

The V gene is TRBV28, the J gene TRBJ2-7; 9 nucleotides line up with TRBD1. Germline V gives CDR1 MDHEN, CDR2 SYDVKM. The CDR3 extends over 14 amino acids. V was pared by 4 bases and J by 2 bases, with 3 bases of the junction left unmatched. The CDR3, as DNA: TGTGCCAGCAGTTCGACAGGGGGTACCTACGAGCAGTACTTC. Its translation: CASSSTGGTYEQYF.

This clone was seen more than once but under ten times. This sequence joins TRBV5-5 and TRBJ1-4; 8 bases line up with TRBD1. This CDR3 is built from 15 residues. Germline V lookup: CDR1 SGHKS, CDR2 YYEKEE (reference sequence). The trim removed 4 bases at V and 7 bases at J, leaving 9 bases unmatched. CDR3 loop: CASSPDRGDIEKLFF. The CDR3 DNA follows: TGTGCCAGCAGCCCCGACAGGGGTGATATTGAAAAACTGTTTTTT.

The CDR3 here is CASSPRGKEPQHF. CDR3 nucleotide sequence: TGCGCCAGCAGCCCGCGTGGGAAGGAGCCCCAGCATTTT. This rearrangement joins TRBV5-1 to TRBJ1-5; D is undetermined. V lost 4 bases and J 8 bases, leaving 13 bases between the germline ends. In germline, CDR1 is SGHRS, CDR2 YFSETQ. The CDR3 spans 13 residues. The whole variable domain, filled in from reference TRBV5-1 and TRBJ1-5, reads KAGVTQTPRYLIKTRGQQVTLSCSPISGHRSVSWYQQTPGQGLQFLFEYFSETQRNKGNFPGRFSGRQFSNSRSEMNVSTLELGDSALYLCASSPRGKEPQHFGDGTRLSIL.

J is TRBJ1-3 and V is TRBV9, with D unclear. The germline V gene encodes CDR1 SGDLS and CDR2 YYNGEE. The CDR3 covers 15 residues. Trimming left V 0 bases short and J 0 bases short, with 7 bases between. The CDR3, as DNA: TGTGCCAGCAGCGTAGAAGTCAGCTCTGGAAACACCATATATTTT. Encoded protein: CASSVEVSSGNTIYF.

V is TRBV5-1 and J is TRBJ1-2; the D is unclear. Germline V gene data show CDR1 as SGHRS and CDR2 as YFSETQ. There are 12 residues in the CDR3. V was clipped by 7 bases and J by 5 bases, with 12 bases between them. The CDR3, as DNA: TGCGCCAGCCGCCAAGGCGTATATGGCTACACCTTC. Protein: CASRQGVYGYTF.

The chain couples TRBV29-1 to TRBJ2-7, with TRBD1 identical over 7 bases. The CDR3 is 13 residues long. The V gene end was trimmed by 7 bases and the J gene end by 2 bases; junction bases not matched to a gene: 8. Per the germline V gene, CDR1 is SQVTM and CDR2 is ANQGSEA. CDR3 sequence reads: CSATGVQTYEQYF. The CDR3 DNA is TGCAGCGCTACAGGGGTCCAAACCTACGAGCAGTACTTC.

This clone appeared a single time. CDR3 region: CSVAGVEALQETQYF. CDR3 DNA: TGCAGCGTTGCCGGAGTAGAGGCTCTCCAAGAGACCCAGTACTTC. V gene TRBV29-1 combines with J gene TRBJ2-5; D gene uncertain. Looked up from germline, CDR1 is SQVTM and CDR2 is ANQGSEA. V gave up 4 bases and J gave up 1 base, with 16 bases separating them. There are 15 residues in the CDR3.

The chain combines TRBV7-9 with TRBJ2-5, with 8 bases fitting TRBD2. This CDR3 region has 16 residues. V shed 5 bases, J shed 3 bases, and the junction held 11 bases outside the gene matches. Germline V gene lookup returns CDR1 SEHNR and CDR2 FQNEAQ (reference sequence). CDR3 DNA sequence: TGTGCCAGCAGCCCTCCGGGACTAGGCGACAAAGAGACCCAGTACTTC. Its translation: CASSPPGLGDKETQYF.

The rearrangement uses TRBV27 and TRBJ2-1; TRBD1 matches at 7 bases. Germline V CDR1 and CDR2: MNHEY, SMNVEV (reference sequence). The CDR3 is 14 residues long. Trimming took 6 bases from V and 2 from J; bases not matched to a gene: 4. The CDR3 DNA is TGTGCCAGCAGCAAACAGGGGACCTACAATGAGCAGTTCTTC. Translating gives CASSKQGTYNEQFF.

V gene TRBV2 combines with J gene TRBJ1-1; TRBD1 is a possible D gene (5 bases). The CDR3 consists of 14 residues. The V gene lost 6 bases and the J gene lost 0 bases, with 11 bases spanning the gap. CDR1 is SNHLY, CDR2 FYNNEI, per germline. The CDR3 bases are TGTGCCAGCAGAGAGGGAGGGGTGAACACTGAAGCTTTCTTT. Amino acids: CASREGGVNTEAFF.

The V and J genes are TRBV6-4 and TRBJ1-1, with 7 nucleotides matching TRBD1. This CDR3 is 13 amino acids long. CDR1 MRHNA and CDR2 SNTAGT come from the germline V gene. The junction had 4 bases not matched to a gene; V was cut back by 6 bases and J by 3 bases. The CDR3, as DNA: TGTGCCAGCAGAAAAACAGGGGACACTGAAGCTTTCTTT. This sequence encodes CASRKTGDTEAFF.

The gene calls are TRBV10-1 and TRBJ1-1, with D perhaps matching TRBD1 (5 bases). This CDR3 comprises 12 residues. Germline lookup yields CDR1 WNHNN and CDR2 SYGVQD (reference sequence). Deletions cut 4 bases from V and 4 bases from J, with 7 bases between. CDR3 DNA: TGCGCCAGCAGTGGAAGGGGCACTGAAGCTTTCTTT. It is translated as CASSGRGTEAFF.

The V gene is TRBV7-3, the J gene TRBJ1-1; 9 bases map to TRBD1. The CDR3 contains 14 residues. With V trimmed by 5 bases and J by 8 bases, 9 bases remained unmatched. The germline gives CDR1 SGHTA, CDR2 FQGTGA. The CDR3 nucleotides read TGTGCCAGCAGCCCGCGGACAGGGGCAAAGGAAGCTTTCTTT. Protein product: CASSPRTGAKEAFF. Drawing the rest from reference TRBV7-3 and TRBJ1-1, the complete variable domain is GAGVSQTPSNKVTEKGKYVELRCDPISGHTALYWYRQSLGQGPEFLIYFQGTGAADDSGLPNDRFFAVRPEGSVSTLKIQRTERGDSAVYLCASSPRTGAKEAFFGQGTRLTVV.

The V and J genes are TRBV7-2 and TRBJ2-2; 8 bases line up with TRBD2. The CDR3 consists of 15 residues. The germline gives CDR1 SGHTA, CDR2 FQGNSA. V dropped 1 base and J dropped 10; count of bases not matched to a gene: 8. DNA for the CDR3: TGTGCCAGCAGCTTAGGGCTAGCGGGTCACGAGGAGCTGTTTTTT. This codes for CASSLGLAGHEELFF.

This CDR3 reads CASTVLRGRGAGELFF. The CDR3 DNA follows: TGTGCCAGCACAGTACTAAGGGGGCGAGGCGCCGGGGAGCTGTTTTTT. The chain employs TRBV28 and TRBJ2-2, with 7 bases that match TRBD1. V was clipped by 7 bases and J by 6 bases; unmatched bases: 14. Germline assignment: CDR1 MDHEN and CDR2 SYDVKM. The CDR3 spans 16 residues.

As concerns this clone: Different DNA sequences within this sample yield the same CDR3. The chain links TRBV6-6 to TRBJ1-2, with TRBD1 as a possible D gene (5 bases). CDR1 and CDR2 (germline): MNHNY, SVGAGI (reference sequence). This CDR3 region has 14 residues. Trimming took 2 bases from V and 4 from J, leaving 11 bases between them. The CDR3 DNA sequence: TGTGCCAGCAGTTACCGGGGGGTGGGCTATGGCTACACCTTC. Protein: CASSYRGVGYGYTF.

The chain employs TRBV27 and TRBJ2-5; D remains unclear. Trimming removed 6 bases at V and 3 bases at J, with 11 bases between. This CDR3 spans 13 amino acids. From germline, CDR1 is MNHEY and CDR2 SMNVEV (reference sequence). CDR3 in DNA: TGTGCCAGCAGACACGACGGAGAAGAGACCCAGTACTTC. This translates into CASRHDGEETQYF.

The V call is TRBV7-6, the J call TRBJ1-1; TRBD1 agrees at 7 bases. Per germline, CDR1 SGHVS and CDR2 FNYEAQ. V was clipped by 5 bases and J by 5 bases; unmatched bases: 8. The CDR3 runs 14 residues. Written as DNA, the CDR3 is TGTGCCAGCAGCATCCGACAGGGTTGGACTGAAGCTTTCTTT. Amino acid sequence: CASSIRQGWTEAFF.

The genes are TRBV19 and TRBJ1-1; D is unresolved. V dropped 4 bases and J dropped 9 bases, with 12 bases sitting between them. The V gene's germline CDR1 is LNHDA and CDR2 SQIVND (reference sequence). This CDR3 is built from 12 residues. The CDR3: CASSTGSAQAFF. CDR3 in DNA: TGTGCCAGTAGTACCGGCAGCGCACAAGCTTTCTTT. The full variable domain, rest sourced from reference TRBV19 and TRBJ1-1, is DGGITQSPKYLFRKEGQNVTLSCEQNLNHDAMYWYRQDPGQGLRLIYYSQIVNDFQKGDIAEGYSVSREKKESFPLTVTSAQKNPTAFYLCASSTGSAQAFFGQGTRLTVV.

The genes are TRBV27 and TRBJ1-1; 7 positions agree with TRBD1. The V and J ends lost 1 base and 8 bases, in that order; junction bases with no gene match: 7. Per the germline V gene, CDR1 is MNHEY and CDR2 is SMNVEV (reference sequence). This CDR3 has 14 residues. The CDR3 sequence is CASSLFGTVEEAFF. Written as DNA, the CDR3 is TGTGCCAGCAGTTTATTCGGGACAGTAGAGGAAGCTTTCTTT.

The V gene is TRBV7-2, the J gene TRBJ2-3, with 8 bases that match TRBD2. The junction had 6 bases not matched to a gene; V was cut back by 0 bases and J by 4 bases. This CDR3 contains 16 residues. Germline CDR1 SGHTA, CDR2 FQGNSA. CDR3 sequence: CASSLALGGAADTQYF. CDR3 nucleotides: TGTGCCAGCAGCTTAGCTCTCGGGGGGGCCGCAGATACGCAGTATTTT.

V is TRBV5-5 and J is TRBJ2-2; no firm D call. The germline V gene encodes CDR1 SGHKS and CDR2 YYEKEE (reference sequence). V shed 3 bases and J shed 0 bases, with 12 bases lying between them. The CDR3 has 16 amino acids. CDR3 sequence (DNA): TGTGCCAGCAGCTCATTGGGCGGCTCGAACACCGGGGAGCTGTTTTTT. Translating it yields CASSSLGGSNTGELFF.

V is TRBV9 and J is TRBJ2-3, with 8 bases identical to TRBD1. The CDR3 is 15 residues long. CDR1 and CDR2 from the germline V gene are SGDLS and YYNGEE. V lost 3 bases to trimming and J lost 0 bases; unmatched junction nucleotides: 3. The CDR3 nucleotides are TGTGCCAGCAGCGCCAGGACAGGGAGCACAGATACGCAGTATTTT. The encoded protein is CASSARTGSTDTQYF.